This T cell receptor (beta chain) was captured in a study of cytomegalovirus exposure and HLA in healthy donors. Regarding the study as a whole: Later work showed greater clonal expansion in HLA-associated TCR beta chains than in equally common others. In an earlier analysis, productive rearrangement rates for most beta V segments clustered near 90% or 30%. Some highly shared sequence variants likely arose as a pipeline artifact.

Of note for this clone: Its antigen is still unknown.

The CDR3 totals 15 residues. V dropped 4 bases and J dropped 7; count of bases not matched to a gene: 9. The germline CDR1 and CDR2 sequences are LNHDA and SQIVND (reference sequence). 13 Jbeta primers and 60 Vbeta primers were used for the PCR. TCRdb keeps only in-frame clones here, not all; method: immunoSEQ multiplex PCR. This table holds under 200,000 clones, 12% found once. The receptor comes from a man aged 50-60 years in good health and CMV-seropositive. Sequencing input: PBMCs. The chain combines TRBV19 with TRBJ2-1, with 8 nucleotides matching TRBD1. This CDR3 reads CASSTNRDRRNEQFF. The CDR3 DNA sequence: TGTGCCAGTAGTACGAACAGGGACAGGCGGAATGAGCAGTTCTTC.